The 3 T cell receptor beta chains reported below all come from one sample, sequenced in a study of CD8 T cells in Susac syndrome. RNA amounts of roughly 0.45 to 1 ug underwent reverse transcription with random hexamers. TCRdb re-called the immunoSEQ multiplex PCR reads through MiXCR, storing one row per CDR3 protein. The table records 95,000 to 150,000 distinct CDR3 sequences, 96% of them present only once. The sequencing sample was made of CD4+ T cells from PBMCs. The receptors were sampled from a human donor with Susac syndrome.

Of note for this clonotype: A read error may account for a junction end that differs from germline. This chain uses TRBV5-1 with TRBJ2-7, with 11 bases that match TRBD1. The CDR3 extends over 12 amino acids. Germline V lookup: CDR1 SGHRS, CDR2 YFSETQ. The CDR3, as DNA: TGCGCCAGCAGCTTGTTTGGGACAGGGGGTACCTTC. Translation: CASSLFGTGGTF.

The rearrangement joins TRBV6-2 or TRBV6-3 to TRBJ1-2, with a tentative D call TRBD1 (6 bases). The length of the CDR3 is 13 residues. CDR1 is MNHEY, CDR2 SVGEGT, per germline. Trimming cost V 4 bases and J 4 bases, with 10 bases left between them. CDR3 in amino acids: CASSSDRSYGYTF. The CDR3 nucleotides read TGTGCCAGCAGTTCCGACAGGAGCTATGGCTACACCTTC.

The rearrangement joins TRBV19 to TRBJ2-1; 9 bases map to TRBD2. V gave up 6 bases and J gave up 4 bases; unmatched junction bases: 4. This CDR3 has 14 amino acids. CDR1 LNHDA and CDR2 SQIVND come from the germline V gene (reference sequence). The CDR3 coding sequence is TGTGCCAGTAGGGATCTAGCGGGATACAATGAGCAGTTCTTC. Its protein is CASRDLAGYNEQFF.